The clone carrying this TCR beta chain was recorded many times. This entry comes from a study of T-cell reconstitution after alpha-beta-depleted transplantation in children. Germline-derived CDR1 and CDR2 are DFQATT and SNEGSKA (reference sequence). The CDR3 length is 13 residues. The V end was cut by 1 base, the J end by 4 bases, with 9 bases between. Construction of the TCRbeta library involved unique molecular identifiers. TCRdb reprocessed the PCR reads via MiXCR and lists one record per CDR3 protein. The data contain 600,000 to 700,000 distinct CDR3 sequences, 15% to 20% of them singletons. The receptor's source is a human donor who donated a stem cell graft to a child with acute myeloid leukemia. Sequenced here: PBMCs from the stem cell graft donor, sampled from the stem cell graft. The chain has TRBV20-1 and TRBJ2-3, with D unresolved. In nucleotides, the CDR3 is TGCAGTGCTAGAGGGATTGGGGCAGATACGCAGTATTTT. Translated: CSARGIGADTQYF.